Here is one T cell receptor (beta chain) with its context. V gave up 6 bases and J gave up 3 bases; unmatched junction bases: 9. This CDR3 has 15 amino acids. Germline V gene lookup returns CDR1 MNHEY and CDR2 SMNVEV (reference sequence). Data came from immunoSEQ multiplex PCR; TCRdb stores just in-frame clones and leaves some out. The data contain about 68,000 clones, around nine tenths of them singletons. This sample stems from a study of cytotoxic CD8 clonotypes in ibrutinib-treated CLL. This TCR was recovered from a human donor with chronic lymphocytic leukemia. Specimen: PBMCs, collected after 12 months of ibrutinib treatment. The chain employs TRBV27 and TRBJ2-5, with 8 bases lining up with TRBD1. CDR3 loop: CASRTGVEVEETQYF. Here the CDR3 DNA reads TGTGCCAGCAGGACAGGGGTAGAGGTGGAAGAGACCCAGTACTTC.